The rows below give T cell receptor beta chains drawn from one sample of a study of blood T cell repertoires in COVID-19. Clones were sequenced by immunoSEQ multiplex PCR, and TCRdb holds only the in-frame ones, with some missing. The data show about 82,000 clones, about four fifths seen once. Sequencing used peripheral blood. The origin of the receptors is a man at least 80 years old with acute or convalescent COVID-19. Each CDR3 is given with its conserved first and last residue. The D gene is left open where the match is weak. Part of the rows lack a size; the others show once, few, many or a class for expanded clones.

>TRBV11-2|TRBJ2-5|-|16|TRBD1
CASSPGTGVGQETQYF
>TRBV3-1/TRBV3-2|TRBJ1-2|-|13|-
CASSQEMDYGYTF
>TRBV7-8|TRBJ1-2|-|15|-
CASSLGGQANYGYTF
>TRBV29-1|TRBJ2-3|few|13|-
CSVTGHLTDTQYF
>TRBV7-8|TRBJ1-3|-|16|-
CASSAETRHFGDTIYF
>TRBV9|TRBJ2-4|-|16|TRBD2
CASSLGQRDPKNIQYF
>TRBV18|TRBJ1-1|-|14|TRBD1
CASSRDRENTEAFF
>TRBV2|TRBJ1-2|-|15|TRBD1
CASSNGQGANYGYTF
>TRBV29-1|TRBJ2-5|-|14|TRBD2
CSVDEGGSQETQYF
>TRBV7-2|TRBJ1-3|-|17|TRBD1
CASSLAYAGGNGNTIYF
>TRBV5-5|TRBJ2-2|-|15|TRBD1
CASSLGQGRAGELFF
>TRBV3-1/TRBV3-2|TRBJ1-1|-|22|TRBD1
CASSQEGAKVTGGAPGGTEAFF
>TRBV5-5|TRBJ1-1|-|17|TRBD1
CASSRSGTGGAGAEAFF
>TRBV6-2/TRBV6-3|TRBJ1-1|once|16|TRBD1
CASSLMGQGMNTEAFF
>TRBV9|TRBJ2-1|-|17|TRBD2
CASSVATSGGGYNEQFF
>TRBV4-2|TRBJ2-5|-|16|TRBD2
CASSLQLAGQQETQYF
>TRBV24-1|TRBJ2-3|-|13|-
CATSDQITDTQYF
>TRBV4-3|TRBJ2-1|-|14|-
CASSLGTPLDEQFF
>TRBV6-6|TRBJ2-3|-|19|TRBD2
CASSPLLRLAGGSTDTQYF
>TRBV18|TRBJ1-2|-|14|-
CASSPPQDRYGYTF
>TRBV9|TRBJ2-7|-|16|TRBD1
CASSVGPQGREYEQYF
>TRBV19|TRBJ1-6|-|14|TRBD1
CASSIDRENSPLHF
>TRBV19|TRBJ2-1|few|16|TRBD1
CASRNMGQLDYNEQFF
>TRBV2|TRBJ1-2|-|12|-
CASSEGTYGYTF
>TRBV9|TRBJ2-3|-|14|-
CASSVAGYTDTQYF
>TRBV11-3|TRBJ1-1|-|13|-
CASSLVGGTEAFF
>TRBV7-9|TRBJ1-2|-|15|TRBD1
CASSFGQGANYGYTF
>TRBV6-5|TRBJ1-1|once|13|TRBD1
CASSYRQGIEAFF
>TRBV7-2|TRBJ2-3|-|18|TRBD2
CASSLDHGLAGEPDTQYF
>TRBV11-1|TRBJ2-7|-|15|-
CASSKPSTGSYEQYF
>TRBV2|TRBJ2-5|-|12|-
CATGTLQETQYF
>TRBV28|TRBJ1-2|-|11|-
CASSYQYGYTF
>TRBV28|TRBJ1-1|-|14|-
CASRRTGFGTEAFF
>TRBV4-1|TRBJ1-1|-|17|TRBD1
CASSFWGQRNMNTEAFF
>TRBV27|TRBJ2-3|-|16|TRBD1
CASSSSGTGGTDTQYF
>TRBV24-1|TRBJ2-1|-|12|-
CATSDYNNEQFF